Listed below are T cell receptor beta chains from one sample, sequenced in a study of vaccination and CD4 T cells after COVID-19. Their cognate antigens are unknown. One entry per CDR3 protein, called by TCRdb with MiXCR from the PCR reads. The top ten clones hold around 20% of a sample with about 14,000 distinct CDR3 sequences, about 29% of them seen once. Material: cultured CD4+ T cells from blood. These receptors originate from a human donor with COVID-19. Both conserved end residues are part of each CDR3. D genes are given only for firm matches. Size tells how often a clone was seen (once, few, many) or the class of an expanded clone, and some rows leave it out.

d_gene,abundance,j_gene,v_gene,CDR3nt,CDR3aa
-,-,TRBJ1-1,TRBV20-1,TGCAGTGCTAGAGGCACAGGGTGGGACACTGAAGCTTTCTTT,CSARGTGWDTEAFF
-,few,TRBJ2-2,TRBV6-2/TRBV6-3,TGTGCCAGCAACTTGGCAGGGGGGGACACCGGGGAGCTGTTTTTT,CASNLAGGDTGELFF
-,few,TRBJ1-1,TRBV5-4,TGTGCCAGCAGCTTGCGACAGAACACTGAAGCTTTCTTT,CASSLRQNTEAFF
-,few,TRBJ2-6,TRBV7-9,TGTGCCAGCAGCTTAGAGGGTAGGGTCTCTGGGGCCAACGTCCTGACTTTC,CASSLEGRVSGANVLTF
-,few,TRBJ1-2,TRBV28,TGTGCCAGCAGTTTATCCGGGAATGGCTACACCTTC,CASSLSGNGYTF
-,-,TRBJ2-2,TRBV4-3,TGCGCCAGCAGCCAAGATCGTGCGCGTACCTGGGAGCTGTTTTTT,CASSQDRARTWELFF
-,few,TRBJ1-6,TRBV6-1,TGTGCCAGCAGTGCAGGACCGTATAATTCACCCCTCCACTTT,CASSAGPYNSPLHF
-,-,TRBJ1-1,TRBV12-3/TRBV12-4,TGTGCCAGCAGTCAGATAGGGGCTATCACTGAAGCTTTCTTT,CASSQIGAITEAFF
-,-,TRBJ2-6,TRBV10-3,TGTGCCATCAGACCGGGACCGCCTGAACTAGGGGCCAACGTCCTGACTTTC,CAIRPGPPELGANVLTF
-,once,TRBJ1-3,TRBV6-1,TGTGCCTCACACAGGGAGCAAGGGGACACCATATATTTT,CASHREQGDTIYF
-,-,TRBJ1-2,TRBV4-3,TGCGCCAGCAGCCCGAGTCCCGGGACGGTAAACTATGGCTACACCTTC,CASSPSPGTVNYGYTF
TRBD2,-,TRBJ2-7,TRBV6-1,TGTGCCAGCAGTATTAGCGGGTCCTACGAGCAGTACTTC,CASSISGSYEQYF
-,-,TRBJ1-5,TRBV4-1,TGCGCCAGCAGCCAAGGGCAGGGAGGCAATCAGCCCCAGCATTTT,CASSQGQGGNQPQHF
TRBD1,-,TRBJ1-6,TRBV9,TGTGCCAGCAGCACCCGGGACAGGGTGTATAATTCACCCCTCCACTTT,CASSTRDRVYNSPLHF
-,-,TRBJ1-6,TRBV28,TGTGCCAGCAGTCTATACAGGGACCCTTCACCCCTCCACTTT,CASSLYRDPSPLHF
TRBD2,-,TRBJ2-5,TRBV6-2/TRBV6-3,TGTGCCAGCAGTTTGAGACTAGCGGGGGGTGTGGAGACCCAGTACTTC,CASSLRLAGGVETQYF
-,few,TRBJ1-3,TRBV20-1,TGCAGTGCTAGAGGCCCCGGGAGCTCTGGAAACACCATATATTTT,CSARGPGSSGNTIYF
-,-,TRBJ1-4,TRBV6-1,TGTGCCAGCAGTGAACGGGAAAAACTGTTTTTT,CASSEREKLFF
-,-,TRBJ1-4,TRBV20-1,TGCAGTGCTGCCAAGGGGGAGAAACTGTTTTTT,CSAAKGEKLFF
-,medium-sized,TRBJ2-2,TRBV11-2,TGTGCCAGCAGCTTCGTAAACACCGGGGAGCTGTTTTTT,CASSFVNTGELFF
TRBD2,few,TRBJ2-3,TRBV14,TGTGCCAGCAGCCAGGGGGGGAATTCAGATACGCAGTATTTT,CASSQGGNSDTQYF
-,-,TRBJ1-1,TRBV20-1,TGCAGGGGGAGAGGGGTAGTCACTGAAGCTTTCTTT,CRGRGVVTEAFF
TRBD1,-,TRBJ2-7,TRBV27,TGTGCCAGCAGTCCGGGGACAGAGAGCTACGAGCAGTACTTC,CASSPGTESYEQYF
TRBD1,-,TRBJ2-2,TRBV28,TGTGCCAGCTACAGGGGGAAGGCCGGGGAGCTGTTTTTT,CASYRGKAGELFF
-,few,TRBJ1-2,TRBV28,TGTGCCAGCAGTGCCTTACAGGCAGGCTACACCTTC,CASSALQAGYTF
-,-,TRBJ1-6,TRBV20-1,TGCAGTGTTTGGACACTTAATTCACCCCTCCACTTT,CSVWTLNSPLHF
-,few,TRBJ1-5,TRBV25-1,TGTGCCAGCAGTGAAGGGGATAGGGACCGACAGCCCCAGCATTTT,CASSEGDRDRQPQHF
-,few,TRBJ1-4,TRBV7-2,TGTGCCAGCAGCCGTGGCCCTTCTGGCGATGAAAAACTGTTTTTT,CASSRGPSGDEKLFF
TRBD1,-,TRBJ2-1,TRBV24-1,TGTGCCACCAGTGATTTCCTGGACAGGTCCTACAATGAGCAGTTCTTC,CATSDFLDRSYNEQFF
-,few,TRBJ2-4,TRBV11-3,TGTGCCAGCAGCCTAGCAACTTGGGCGGAAAACATTCAGTACTTC,CASSLATWAENIQYF
-,-,TRBJ1-1,TRBV19,TGTGCCAGTAGTGTTACAGGAGGTGAAGCTTTCTTT,CASSVTGGEAFF
-,few,TRBJ2-7,TRBV6-1,TGTGCCAGCGGAATACAGGGATCTTCTTACGAGCAGTACTTC,CASGIQGSSYEQYF
TRBD1,-,TRBJ1-1,TRBV7-8,TGTGCCAGCAGCTTGCGTTTAGGGGGCGGGGGTTCGTACACTGAAGCTTTCTTT,CASSLRLGGGGSYTEAFF
TRBD2,-,TRBJ2-7,TRBV5-5,TGTGCCAGCAGCCAAGATTTAGCGGGGGCCTCCTACGAGCAGTACTTC,CASSQDLAGASYEQYF
-,few,TRBJ1-6,TRBV27,TGTGCCAGCAGTTTAGTGGGCTCCTATAATTCACCCCTCCACTTT,CASSLVGSYNSPLHF
TRBD1,few,TRBJ1-2,TRBV7-2,TGTGCCAGCAGTCTCGACAGGGGCAACTATGGCTACACCTTC,CASSLDRGNYGYTF
-,-,TRBJ2-5,TRBV19,TGTGCCAGTAGTATCCGGGACGTCCAAGAGACCCAGTACTTC,CASSIRDVQETQYF
-,-,TRBJ1-1,TRBV23-1,TGCGCCAGCCAAGAGGACGGGGGTAGGGTCACTGAAGCTTTCTTT,CASQEDGGRVTEAFF
-,medium-sized,TRBJ1-2,TRBV24-1,TGTGCCACCCCAGGGCTGGCGGAGATCGTCTATGGCTACACCTTC,CATPGLAEIVYGYTF
TRBD1,few,TRBJ2-7,TRBV5-1,TGCGCCAGCAGCTCCGGACAGGGAGGTACGGACTTC,CASSSGQGGTDF
-,few,TRBJ1-5,TRBV18,TGTGCCAGCTCAGGGAATCAGGGGCAGCCCCAGCATTTT,CASSGNQGQPQHF
-,few,TRBJ1-6,TRBV6-1,TGTGCCAGCACAAGTAATAATTCACCCCCCCACTTT,CASTSNNSPPHF
TRBD1,-,TRBJ2-2,TRBV5-4,TGTGCCAGCAGCTGGGGACAGGGGGTAGTTGGGGAGCTGTTTTTT,CASSWGQGVVGELFF
-,-,TRBJ2-2,TRBV7-6,TGTGCCAGCAGCCGGAATGCGAACACCGGGGAGCTGTTTTTT,CASSRNANTGELFF
-,-,TRBJ2-7,TRBV27,TGTGCCAGCAGTTTCCAGGGAGTCTACGAGCAGTACTTC,CASSFQGVYEQYF
TRBD1,few,TRBJ2-7,TRBV7-2,TGTGCCAGCAGCTTAGAGACAGGGTCGAACTACGAGCAGTACTTC,CASSLETGSNYEQYF
-,-,TRBJ2-7,TRBV20-1,TGCAGTGCTAGCTACCCGGGTGCGAGCTCCTACGAGCAGTACTTC,CSASYPGASSYEQYF
-,-,TRBJ2-1,TRBV7-2,TGTGCCAGCACCGCAGGGTTCCGGAGAGACAATGAGCAGTTCTTC,CASTAGFRRDNEQFF
TRBD1,-,TRBJ2-3,TRBV20-1,TGCAGTGCAACCACGGACAGGGGGAGGGGGGATACGCAGTATTTT,CSATTDRGRGDTQYF
-,-,TRBJ2-3,TRBV2,TGTGCCAGCAGGGGCGGACCTAGCACAGATACGCAGTATTTT,CASRGGPSTDTQYF
TRBD2,-,TRBJ2-3,TRBV20-1,TGCAGTGCTTCGCATGGGACTAGCGGAGGCAATACGCAGTATTTT,CSASHGTSGGNTQYF
-,-,TRBJ2-2,TRBV7-6,TGTGCCAGCAGCTCTTTACAGATGGGGGAGCTGTTTTTT,CASSSLQMGELFF
TRBD1,few,TRBJ1-2,TRBV11-2,TGTGCCAGCAGCTCATACAGGGGGCTCGGCTATGGCTACACCTTC,CASSSYRGLGYGYTF
-,-,TRBJ2-5,TRBV24-1,TGTGCCACCAGTGATAAGGGTAAAGAGACCCAGTACTTC,CATSDKGKETQYF
-,-,TRBJ1-6,TRBV7-2,TGTGCCAGCAGCTCCCAGGGGTTTAATTCACCCCTCCACTTT,CASSSQGFNSPLHF
TRBD2,few,TRBJ2-3,TRBV7-9,TGTGCCAGCAGCTACCCGGGACTAGGCACAGATACGCAGTATTTT,CASSYPGLGTDTQYF
TRBD2,-,TRBJ2-3,TRBV20-1,TGCAGTGCTAGCCCCCTTTCCGGACTAGCTGCCCCAGATACGCAGTATTTT,CSASPLSGLAAPDTQYF